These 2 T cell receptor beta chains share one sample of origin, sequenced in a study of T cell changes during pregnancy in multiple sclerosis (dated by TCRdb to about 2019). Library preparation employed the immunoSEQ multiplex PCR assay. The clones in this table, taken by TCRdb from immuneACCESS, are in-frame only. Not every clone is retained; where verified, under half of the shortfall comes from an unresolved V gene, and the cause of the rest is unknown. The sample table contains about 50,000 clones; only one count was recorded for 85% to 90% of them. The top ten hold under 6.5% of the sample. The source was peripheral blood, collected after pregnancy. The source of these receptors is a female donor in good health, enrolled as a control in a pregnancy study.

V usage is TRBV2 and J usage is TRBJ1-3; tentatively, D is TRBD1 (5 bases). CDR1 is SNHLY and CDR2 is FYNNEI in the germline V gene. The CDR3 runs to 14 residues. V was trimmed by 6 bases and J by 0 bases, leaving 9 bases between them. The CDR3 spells CASRRQISGNTIYF. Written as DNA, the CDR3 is TGTGCCAGCAGGAGACAGATCTCTGGAAACACCATATATTTT.

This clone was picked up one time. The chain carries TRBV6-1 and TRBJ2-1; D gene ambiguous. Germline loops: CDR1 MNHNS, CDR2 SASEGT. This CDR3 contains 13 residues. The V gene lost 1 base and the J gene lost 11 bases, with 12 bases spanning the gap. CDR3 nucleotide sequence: TGTGCCAGCAGTGAAGTGGTACTCGCCCAGCAGTTCTTC. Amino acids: CASSEVVLAQQFF.